What follows are 16 T cell receptor beta chains derived from one specimen sequenced in a study of glioma-infiltrating T cells. Using RNA template, CDR3s of TCR alpha and beta were amplified with iRepertoire arm-PCR. TCRdb itself ran the multiplex PCR reads through MiXCR, one entry per CDR3 protein. The data hold fewer than 200,000 distinct CDR3 sequences, with approximately 40% observed a single time. The sequencing input was glioma tissue, nonneoplastic brain tissue, or PBMCs (not recorded which). The receptors here all came from a human donor with low-grade glioma or glioblastoma, undergoing nonglioma brain surgery, or in good health (not recorded which).

Comment on this clonotype: Just one base apart from a much larger clone, this may be a read error. The gene calls are TRBV20-1 and TRBJ1-5; 7 bases are shared with TRBD1. This CDR3 contains 15 residues. V lost 0 bases, J lost 12 bases, and 14 bases stayed unmatched. From germline, CDR1 is DFQATT and CDR2 SNEGSKA (reference sequence). This CDR3 reads CSARDENERAGGQHF. The DNA of the CDR3 is TGCAGTGCTAGAGACGAGAACGAAAGGGCAGGGGGCCAGCATTTT.

In its sample, this clonotype was seen a few times. The V and J genes are TRBV12-3 or TRBV12-4 and TRBJ1-1, with no clear D. This CDR3 spans 14 amino acids. The germline V and J ends were trimmed by 3 bases and 4 bases, with 12 bases remaining between them. DNA for the CDR3: TGTGCCAGCAGTTTTTCAGTTTTGGGCACTGAAGCTTTCTTT. It codes for CASSFSVLGTEAFF.

This clonotype was observed once. A much larger clone sits a single nucleotide away, making a read error possible. The chain links TRBV19 to TRBJ1-1; D not certain. This CDR3 spans 13 amino acids. Per the germline V gene, CDR1 is LNHDA and CDR2 is SQIVND (reference sequence). CDR3 in amino acids: CASLETVNNEAFF. As DNA, the CDR3 is TGTGCCAGCTTAGAGACGGTGAACAATGAAGCTTTCTTT.

This clonotype was detected ten times or more. The chain has TRBV20-1 and TRBJ2-1; perhaps TRBD2 as D (5 bases). Germline-derived CDR1 and CDR2 are DFQATT and SNEGSKA (reference sequence). The CDR3 is 13 residues long. The V gene lost 6 bases and the J gene lost 5 bases, with 14 bases spanning the gap. DNA for the CDR3: TGCAGTGCACCACTCGGACTCCACAATGAGCAGTTCTTC. Residues: CSAPLGLHNEQFF.

The chain combines TRBV19 with TRBJ1-5; D is possibly TRBD1 (6 bases). CDR3 size: 17 residues. The germline V and J ends were trimmed by 0 bases and 6 bases, with 18 bases remaining between them. Germline CDR1 LNHDA, CDR2 SQIVND (reference sequence). The CDR3 DNA follows: TGTGCCAGTAGTATAGATCCCGCCGGACAGTTGGGTCAGCCCCAGCATTTT. Its translation: CASSIDPAGQLGQPQHF.

This clonotype was found many times. The chain carries TRBV20-1 and TRBJ2-7; D may correspond to TRBD1 or TRBD2 (6 bases each). The germline V and J ends were trimmed by 1 base and 2 bases, with 15 bases remaining between them. Germline lookup yields CDR1 DFQATT and CDR2 SNEGSKA (reference sequence). The CDR3 has 15 residues. CDR3 in DNA: TGCAGTGCTAGAGTACAGGGAGGACCCCCCTACGAGCAGTACTTC. Encoded protein: CSARVQGGPPYEQYF.

In the case of this clonotype: A clone one base away is much larger, so this may be a read error. The chain uses TRBV7-6 and TRBJ2-3, with TRBD2 matching over 7 bases. After removal of 2 bases from V and 8 bases from J, the junction contained 13 bases not matched to a gene. The CDR3 consists of 16 residues. Germline assignment: CDR1 SGHVS and CDR2 FNYEAQ. CDR3 residues: CASSLRMWEGKGTQYF. The CDR3 region has the DNA TGTGCCAGCAGCTTAAGAATGTGGGAGGGGAAAGGTACGCAGTATTTT.

This clonotype showed up many times. The chain recombines TRBV2 with TRBJ1-5, with TRBD1 identical over 8 bases. This CDR3 has 15 residues. J gave up 1 base and V 5 bases, and 4 bases lay outside the gene matches. Germline V gene lookup returns CDR1 SNHLY and CDR2 FYNNEI. The CDR3 is CASSQGAGSNQPQHF. DNA for the CDR3: TGTGCCAGCAGTCAGGGGGCGGGGAGCAATCAGCCCCAGCATTTT.

This clonotype was picked up many times. Its ends do not fully match the called genes, so a read error is possible. The chain employs TRBV20-1 and TRBJ2-5; D tentatively reads TRBD1 or TRBD2 (5 bases each). The CDR3 length is 14 residues. Germline loops: CDR1 DFQATT, CDR2 SNEGSKA (reference sequence). The CDR3 is CSARVWDAQETQYF. Written as DNA, the CDR3 is TGCAGTGCGAGAGTGTGGGACGCCCAAGAGACCCAGTACTTC.

About this clonotype itself: A read error is possible here, since a much larger clone lies one base away. The chain joins TRBV5-1 to TRBJ2-7; 9 bases fit TRBD2. Looked up from germline, CDR1 is SGHRS and CDR2 is YFSETQ. CDR3 length equals 15 residues. The junction had 7 bases not matched to a gene; V was cut back by 4 bases and J by 2 bases. Here the CDR3 reads CASSLIAGETYEQYF. The CDR3 DNA is TGCGCCAGCAGCCTAATAGCGGGAGAGACCTACGAGCAGTACTTC.

This clonotype was seen ten or more times. The chain combines TRBV28 with TRBJ1-2, with a weak D call TRBD1 (6 bases). The length of the CDR3 is 13 residues. Germline V lookup: CDR1 MDHEN, CDR2 SYDVKM. V lost 5 bases to trimming and J lost 5 bases, with 12 bases between them. CDR3 nucleotides: TGTGCCAGCAGTATCACTACAGGGTATGGCTACACCTTC. The encoded protein is CASSITTGYGYTF.

V and J are TRBV10-3 and TRBJ1-2; D call uncertain. The V and J ends lost 4 bases and 4 bases respectively, with 4 bases between them. Germline V gives CDR1 ENHRY, CDR2 SYGVKD. This CDR3 spans 11 amino acids. CDR3 residues: CAISAGYGYTF. CDR3 in DNA: TGTGCCATCAGTGCCGGCTATGGCTACACCTTC.

The sample holds many counts of this clonotype. The chain combines TRBV20-1 with TRBJ2-7; 7 bases match TRBD2. After removal of 6 bases from V and 6 bases from J, the junction contained 8 bases not matched to a gene. CDR3 length equals 12 residues. The germline V gene has CDR1 DFQATT and CDR2 SNEGSKA (reference sequence). This CDR3 reads CSARTSSSEQYF. CDR3 coding DNA: TGCAGTGCCAGGACTAGTTCAAGCGAGCAGTACTTC.

The chain is built from TRBV5-1 and TRBJ2-7; D remains ambiguous. Per the germline V gene, CDR1 is SGHRS and CDR2 is YFSETQ. The CDR3 runs 13 residues. V lost 0 bases, J lost 3 bases, and 7 bases lay in between. The CDR3 reads CASSLDENYEQYF. CDR3 nucleotide sequence: TGCGCCAGCAGCTTGGATGAGAACTACGAGCAGTACTTC.

Notes on this clonotype: A much larger clone is a single base away; this may be a read error. The chain is built from TRBV25-1 and TRBJ2-1; D is undetermined. The germline V gene encodes CDR1 MGHDK and CDR2 SYGVNS. The CDR3 sequence is 14 residues long. Here the CDR3 DNA reads TGTGCCGGCAGTGAGGAAGTGGGCTACAATGAGCAGTTCTTC. It codes for CAGSEEVGYNEQFF.

On this clonotype itself: The junction and the germline gene differ at one end; a read error may be behind it. The chain recombines TRBV5-5 with TRBJ2-1, with a weak D call TRBD2 (5 bases). The CDR3 totals 13 residues. The V gene's germline CDR1 is SGHKS and CDR2 YYEKEE (reference sequence). CDR3 loop: CASSLAASNKQFF. CDR3 nucleotide sequence: TGTGCCAGCAGCTTAGCGGCAAGCAATAAGCAGTTCTTC. The entire variable domain, with the rest obtained from reference TRBV5-5 and TRBJ2-1, is as follows: DAGVTQSPTHLIKTRGQQVTLRCSPISGHKSVSWYQQVLGQGPQFIFQYYEKEERGRGNFPDRFSARQFPNYSSELNVNALLLGDSALYLCASSLAASNKQFFGPGTRLTVL.